One TCR beta chain is described in this entry. The data were obtained in a study of cytomegalovirus exposure and HLA in healthy donors. The CDR3 runs 17 residues. Germline-derived CDR1 and CDR2 are SGHTA and FQGNSA. Deletions cut 0 bases from V and 4 bases from J, with 18 bases between. The PCR had 60 Vbeta and 13 Jbeta primers. Clones were sequenced by immunoSEQ multiplex PCR, and TCRdb holds only the in-frame ones, with some missing. Counted here are about 150,000 clones, around 73% occurring once; the ten biggest clones make up 1.5% to 2%. This chain links TRBV7-2 with TRBJ1-2; D is perhaps TRBD1 (6 bases). The sample consisted of PBMCs. This TCR derives from a woman under 30 in good health and CMV-seronegative. DNA of the CDR3: TGTGCCAGCAGCTTAGCGGTTTTGGGGGCAGGCTTCTATGGCTACACCTTC. Amino acid sequence: CASSLAVLGAGFYGYTF.